The 22 T cell receptor beta chains reported below all come from one sample, sequenced in a study of read filtering for tumor transcriptome and immune sequencing (dated by TCRdb to 2020 to 2021). The listed sequencing device is Illumina HiSeq 4000. TCR libraries were built from roughly 370 ng RNA with the Immunoverse kit, using molecular barcoded adaptors covering alpha/delta and beta/gamma chains. TCRdb applied fastp at Q25 and MiXCR to the public reads, then kept only in-frame beta chains. Entries are consolidated by CDR3 protein sequence, retaining the most common genes and DNA. For this sample there are 50,000 to 65,000 distinct CDR3 sequences; over 9% appear just once. The ten largest clones add up to approximately 16% of the sample. Sequencing was performed on a population of CD138-negative cells sorted from bone marrow. The cell subset or site label of this sample denotes: bone marrow mononuclear cells depleted of CD138+ plasma/myeloma cells by negative magnetic selection. These receptors originate from a donor aged 40 or over with multiple myeloma.

This clonotype was seen many times. The V call is TRBV7-2, the J call TRBJ1-5; 7 bases map to TRBD1. The V segment lost 5 bases and the J segment 5 bases; nucleotides outside the gene matches: 9. CDR1 is SGHTA and CDR2 is FQGNSA in the germline V gene. There are 15 residues in the CDR3. CDR3 loop: CASSEGAPGDQPQHF. DNA of the CDR3: TGTGCCAGCAGCGAGGGGGCACCTGGGGATCAGCCCCAGCATTTT.

The genes are TRBV19 and TRBJ2-3, with TRBD2 matching 15 bases. CDR3 length equals 15 residues. CDR1 is LNHDA and CDR2 is SQIVND in the germline V gene (reference sequence). J lost 4 bases, V lost 8 bases, and 4 bases had no gene match. CDR3 sequence reads: CASRTSGGAADTQYF. CDR3 in DNA: TGTGCCAGTCGGACTAGCGGGGGGGCCGCAGATACGCAGTATTTT.

The table lists this clonotype with many counts. The rearrangement uses TRBV27 and TRBJ2-7; possible D gene TRBD1, 6 bases. Trimming took 5 bases from V and 1 from J, leaving 12 bases between them. The CDR3 loop spans 14 amino acids. Germline CDR1 is MNHEY and CDR2 is SMNVEV (reference sequence). CDR3 in amino acids: CASSPRQVSYEQYF. The CDR3 coding sequence is TGTGCCAGCAGTCCGAGACAGGTGTCCTACGAGCAGTACTTC.

Concerning this clonotype: This may be a read error: a much more frequent sequence differs by one nucleotide. The J gene is TRBJ2-5, the V gene TRBV12-3 or TRBV12-4; 8 positions match TRBD1. This CDR3 spans 14 amino acids. The CDR3 loop is CASRGVQGGETRYF. CDR3 nucleotides: TGTGCCAGCAGAGGGGTACAGGGGGGAGAGACCCGGTACTTC.

This clonotype was counted many times. The V call is TRBV20-1, the J call TRBJ1-3; D gene ambiguous. The CDR3 runs to 15 residues. Germline V lookup: CDR1 DFQATT, CDR2 SNEGSKA (reference sequence). Trimming took off 6 bases at V and 0 bases at J, with 15 bases between the two ends. The CDR3 here is CSAHNQGSSGNTIYF. The CDR3 DNA sequence: TGCAGTGCCCACAACCAAGGGAGCTCTGGAAACACCATATATTTT.

This chain's CDR3 is CASTPPQGANTEAFF. As DNA, the CDR3 is TGTGCCAGCACCCCGCCACAGGGGGCGAACACTGAAGCTTTCTTT. This sequence joins TRBV7-9 and TRBJ1-1; 9 bases are a match to TRBD1. In germline, CDR1 is SEHNR, CDR2 FQNEAQ (reference sequence). With V trimmed by 7 bases and J by 1 base, 7 bases remained unmatched. The CDR3 is made up of 15 amino acids.

In its sample, this clonotype was seen many times. The chain combines TRBV24-1 with TRBJ1-1, with TRBD1 matching over 9 bases. CDR1 and CDR2 (germline): KGHDR, SFDVKD. The CDR3 is 15 residues long. Trimming cost V 3 bases and J 4 bases; bases outside gene matches: 5. The CDR3 protein is CATSDPGQGSTEAFF. As DNA, the CDR3 is TGTGCCACCAGTGATCCAGGACAGGGGAGCACTGAAGCTTTCTTT.

This clonotype was recorded many times. The chain joins TRBV24-1 to TRBJ2-3; the D is unclear. The CDR3 runs 12 residues. Germline CDR1 is KGHDR and CDR2 is SFDVKD. V was trimmed by 1 base and J by 5 bases, leaving 3 bases between them. CDR3 nucleotide sequence: TGTGCCACCAGTGATTTAGGAGATACGCAGTATTTT. Amino acids: CATSDLGDTQYF.

This clonotype showed up many times. This chain uses TRBV20-1 with TRBJ2-7; D may be TRBD1 (5 bases). V lost 0 bases and J lost 2, with 11 bases in between. This CDR3 spans 14 amino acids. The germline CDR1 and CDR2 sequences are DFQATT and SNEGSKA (reference sequence). CDR3 sequence: CSARDPTGTYEQYF. The CDR3 DNA sequence: TGCAGTGCTAGAGATCCCACAGGAACCTACGAGCAGTACTTC.

This clonotype occurred many times. The chain combines TRBV29-1 with TRBJ2-7, with D tentatively TRBD2 (6 bases). The V end was cut by 2 bases, the J end by 0 bases, with 17 bases between. The germline V gene has CDR1 SQVTM and CDR2 ANQGSEA. This CDR3 comprises 16 residues. In DNA, the CDR3 is TGCAGCGTTGAATCGGGCGACGGGGGTACCTCCTACGAGCAGTACTTC. As protein: CSVESGDGGTSYEQYF.

Note on this clonotype: The CDR3 ends on some other residue instead of the conserved phenylalanine or tryptophan, so this is likely a read error. Because the CDR3's place on the DNA is in doubt, the DNA is left out and the CDR3 is given as listed by TCRdb. The chain joins TRBV7-6 to TRBJ2-1. The CDR3 totals 16 residues, both ends included. Germline CDR1 and CDR2: SGHVS and FNYEAQ. CDR3 sequence: CASSPNAGSSYNEQIC.

In this sample, this clonotype turned up a few times. This may come from a read error, since a much larger clone is one base off. The rearrangement links TRBV29-1 to TRBJ2-1; D gene uncertain. Germline values: CDR1 SQVTM, CDR2 ANQGSEA. The CDR3 runs 11 residues. The CDR3 DNA reads TGCAGCGTAAAAAGAGTAAATGGGCAGTTCTTC. It codes for CSVKRVNGQFF.

This clonotype turned up a few times. This could be a read error, since a much larger clone is one nucleotide away. The chain uses TRBV12-3 or TRBV12-4 and TRBJ2-1; a possible D gene is TRBD2 (6 bases). The CDR3 extends over 13 amino acids. The V gene lost 7 bases and the J gene lost 5 bases, with 12 bases spanning the gap. The CDR3 reads CASTGLFHNEQFF. The CDR3 DNA is TGTGCCAGCACCGGACTATTCCACAATGAGCAGTTCTTC.

This clonotype was seen a handful of times. The final CDR3 position lacks the conserved phenylalanine or tryptophan, pointing to a likely read error. V and J are TRBV3-1 and TRBJ1-2; D ambiguous. Trimming stripped 0 bases from V and 0 bases from J, with 8 bases between. Per germline, CDR1 LGHDT and CDR2 YNNKEL (reference sequence). This CDR3 region has 15 residues. The CDR3 nucleotides are TGTGCCAGCAGCCAAGAGGCAGAAGCTAACTATGGCTACACCCTC. Amino acid sequence: CASSQEAEANYGYTL.

In the case of this clonotype: A read error is possible here, since a much larger clone lies one base away. The genes are TRBV3-1 and TRBJ2-1; D is possibly TRBD1 or TRBD2 (5 bases each). Germline V lookup: CDR1 LGHDT, CDR2 YNNKEL (reference sequence). V dropped 1 base and J dropped 2 bases, with 9 bases sitting between them. CDR3 length: 15 residues. Here the CDR3 DNA reads TGTGCCAGCAGCCAAGGCCGGGGCCCCTACAATGAGCAGTTCTTC. Amino acids: CASSQGRGPYNEQFF.

In this sample, this clonotype turned up many times. J is TRBJ1-5 and V is TRBV4-2, with D unresolved. Deletions cut 0 bases from V and 7 bases from J, with 7 bases between. Germline V gene lookup returns CDR1 LGHNA and CDR2 YNFKEQ. The CDR3 is 13 residues long. DNA for the CDR3: TGTGCCAGCAGCCAAGATTGGCGACAGCCCCAGCATTTT. It yields the protein CASSQDWRQPQHF.

This clonotype came up a few times. V gene TRBV3-1 combines with J gene TRBJ2-2; 8 nucleotides line up with TRBD1. The CDR3 covers 15 residues. The J segment lost 4 bases and the V segment lost 4 bases, leaving 5 bases of the junction unmatched. In germline, CDR1 is LGHDT, CDR2 YNNKEL (reference sequence). The CDR3 protein is CASSPRGQGTGELFF. The CDR3 DNA reads as TGTGCCAGCAGCCCCAGGGGGCAGGGCACCGGGGAGCTGTTTTTT. Full variable domain (outside the CDR3, taken from reference TRBV3-1 and TRBJ2-2): DTAVSQTPKYLVTQMGNDKSIKCEQNLGHDTMYWYKQDSKKFLKIMFSYNNKELIINETVPNRFSPKSPDKAHLNLHINSLELGDSAVYFCASSPRGQGTGELFFGEGSRLTVL.

Many counts were recorded for this clonotype. The chain links TRBV5-1 to TRBJ2-1; D is ambiguous. Trimming removed 0 bases from V and 0 bases from J, with 10 bases in between. Germline CDR1 and CDR2: SGHRS and YFSETQ. There are 16 residues in the CDR3. The CDR3 loop reads CASSLGPSSSYNEQFF. CDR3 coding DNA: TGCGCCAGCAGCTTGGGACCGTCGAGCTCCTACAATGAGCAGTTCTTC.

A word on this clonotype: This could be a read error, since a much larger clone is one nucleotide away. The chain couples TRBV4-1 to TRBJ1-1, with D maybe TRBD1 (6 bases). This CDR3 has 17 amino acids. Trimming removed 0 bases from V and 0 bases from J, with 14 bases in between. Looked up from germline, CDR1 is MGHRA and CDR2 is YSYEKL. The CDR3: CASSQEIGGGLNTEAFF. CDR3 coding DNA: TGCGCCAGCAGCCAAGAGATAGGCGGGGGGCTGAACACTGAAGCTTTCTTT.

This clonotype was observed at least ten times. The chain uses TRBV6-1 and TRBJ1-5; no reliable D call. The CDR3 has 14 amino acids. Germline CDR1 is MNHNS and CDR2 is SASEGT. V shed 4 bases and J shed 11 bases, with 18 bases lying between them. The CDR3 spells CASSVGPRLRTQHF. CDR3 sequence (DNA): TGTGCCAGCAGTGTGGGTCCAAGGTTGCGTACCCAGCATTTT.

This clonotype was picked up many times. The chain has TRBV19 and TRBJ2-1; TRBD2 matches 11 bases. Trimming took 1 base from V and 16 from J; bases not matched to a gene: 9. This CDR3 comprises 14 residues. Germline values: CDR1 LNHDA, CDR2 SQIVND (reference sequence). This CDR3 reads CASSIVAGGQGGFF. In DNA, the CDR3 is TGTGCCAGTAGTATAGTAGCGGGGGGGCAAGGAGGTTTCTTC.

This clonotype has at least ten counts. This rearrangement joins TRBV6-1 to TRBJ2-7; D is ambiguous. V lost 4 bases and J lost 2, with 12 bases in between. Germline V gene lookup returns CDR1 MNHNS and CDR2 SASEGT. This CDR3 has 14 amino acids. CDR3 residues: CASSVSHHAYEQYF. CDR3 in DNA: TGTGCCAGCAGTGTATCACATCATGCCTACGAGCAGTACTTC.